These T cell receptor beta chains were read from a single sample in a study of T cells in Graves' hyperthyroidism and ophthalmopathy. TCRdb ran MiXCR on the multiplex PCR reads and lists one entry per CDR3 protein. The sample holds about 620,000 distinct CDR3 sequences, around 16% seen once. The sample consisted of blood. The source is a woman aged 25 to 39 with Graves' hyperthyroidism. Both conserved end residues are part of each CDR3. The D gene is left open where the match is weak. For some rows the clone size is stated as once, few or many, or as a class when expanded; others skip it.

clone size	V gene	D gene	J gene	CDR3 DNA	CDR3 protein
-	TRBV6-1	-	TRBJ1-4	TGTGCCATCGGTTTACAGGAAAAACTGTTTTTT	CAIGLQEKLFF
many	TRBV10-3	TRBD2	TRBJ2-1	TGTGCCATCAGTGAGGGCGGGAGGGTCTACAATGAGCAGTTCTTC	CAISEGGRVYNEQFF
many	TRBV28	-	TRBJ1-4	TGTGCCAGCAGCCAACAAGGTAGACTGTTTTTT	CASSQQGRLFF
-	TRBV7-9	-	TRBJ2-3	TGTGCCAGTAGCTTACCCCCCATGAGGGTGCAGGCAGATACGCAGTATTTT	CASSLPPMRVQADTQYF
many	TRBV29-1	TRBD1	TRBJ1-1	TGCAGCGCGGACAGGGGGTGGGGGATGAACACTGAAGCTTTCTTT	CSADRGWGMNTEAFF
many	TRBV24-1	-	TRBJ2-1	TGTGCCACCAGTGATTTGGAGCGGAGCTCCTACAATGAGCAGTTCTTC	CATSDLERSSYNEQFF
many	TRBV28	-	TRBJ2-3	TGTGCCAGCAGTTCGCTTCACAGGGAGGCAGATACGCAGTATTTT	CASSSLHREADTQYF
few	TRBV6-1	-	TRBJ2-2	TGTGCCAGCAGTGAAGCGCACGGGAACACCGGGGAGCTGTTTTTT	CASSEAHGNTGELFF
-	TRBV18	TRBD1	TRBJ2-7	TGTGCCAGCTCACCAATGGGACAGACCTACTACGAGCAGTACTTC	CASSPMGQTYYEQYF
few	TRBV12-5	-	TRBJ1-3	TGTGCTAGTGGTTTCGGGGGGCCTGGAAACACCATATATTTT	CASGFGGPGNTIYF
-	TRBV7-9	TRBD1	TRBJ1-2	TGTGCCAGCAGCTTAGTGGGGACAGGACTTAACTATGGCTACACCTTC	CASSLVGTGLNYGYTF
-	TRBV20-1	-	TRBJ2-1	TGCAGTGCAAGATTAACCGGGACTCACAGCTCCTACAATGAGCAGTTCTTC	CSARLTGTHSSYNEQFF
once	TRBV5-6	TRBD2	TRBJ2-1	TGTGCCAGCAGCTTGGTCCGGACGGGAGGGCTCGGTGAGCAGTTCTTC	CASSLVRTGGLGEQFF
many	TRBV7-2	TRBD2	TRBJ2-5	TGTGCCAGCAGCTTATCGGCGAGCGGGACGGCTGGGAAGACCCAGTACTTC	CASSLSASGTAGKTQYF
few	TRBV20-1	TRBD1	TRBJ1-1	TGCAGTGCTAGCAGGGGGCTTCACACTGAAGCTTTCTTT	CSASRGLHTEAFF
few	TRBV7-9	TRBD1	TRBJ2-7	TGTGCCAGCAGTAGACCGGGACAGCCCTATCGGCAGTACTTC	CASSRPGQPYRQYF
many	TRBV5-5	-	TRBJ2-4	TGTGCCAGCAGCTTGTTGGTGGAGTTGGGGAACATTCAGTACTTC	CASSLLVELGNIQYF
-	TRBV5-5	TRBD1	TRBJ2-7	TGTGCCAGCAGGGGGGACAGGGAGTACGACGAGCAGTACTTC	CASRGDREYDEQYF
few	TRBV3-1	-	TRBJ2-7	TGTGCCAGCAGCCGCACGGGGGCCCCCTACGAGCAGTACTTC	CASSRTGAPYEQYF
-	TRBV6-1	TRBD1	TRBJ1-2	TGTGCCAGCACCCGACAGGGGGCAGGGGGTGGCTACACCTTC	CASTRQGAGGGYTF
few	TRBV5-1	-	TRBJ2-3	TGCGCCAGCATCGGGGGACAACGCACAGATACGCAGTATTTT	CASIGGQRTDTQYF
few	TRBV29-1	TRBD1	TRBJ1-2	TGCAGCGTTATTGCAGGGGGGTATGGCTACACCTTC	CSVIAGGYGYTF
once	TRBV4-1	TRBD2	TRBJ2-1	TGCGCCAGCAGCCAAGATTCTCGCCTAGCGGGTAATGAGCAGTTCTTC	CASSQDSRLAGNEQFF
-	TRBV2	-	TRBJ1-5	TGTGCCAGCCCAGACGGTCCAAATCAGCCCCAGCATTTT	CASPDGPNQPQHF
many	TRBV7-3	TRBD2	TRBJ2-5	TGTGCCAGCAGCCCAACGGGGGGAGAGGAGACCCAGTACTTC	CASSPTGGEETQYF
few	TRBV29-1	TRBD1	TRBJ1-1	TGCAGCGCCGACAGGGGATCCACTGAAGCTTTCTTT	CSADRGSTEAFF
many	TRBV27	-	TRBJ2-5	TGTGCCACCAGACCGGGACAATATAGAAAAGAGACCCAGTACTTC	CATRPGQYRKETQYF
-	TRBV28	-	TRBJ2-2	TGTGCCAGCAGTTTATCGCTAGCTTCGAACACCGGGGAGCTGTTTTTT	CASSLSLASNTGELFF
few	TRBV19	TRBD2	TRBJ2-7	TGTGCCAGTAGCCCTGTAGCGGGAGTCTACGAGCAGTACTTC	CASSPVAGVYEQYF
few	TRBV27	TRBD2	TRBJ2-3	TGTGCCAGCAGTCCAGCCCCAGCGGGGCAAGATACGCAGTATTTT	CASSPAPAGQDTQYF
many	TRBV11-2	-	TRBJ2-2	TGTGCCAGCAGCTTAATCAAGGGTCCCCTCGGGGAGCTGTTTTTT	CASSLIKGPLGELFF
few	TRBV29-1	-	TRBJ2-3	TGCAGCGTTGTGGGTCAGCGTCCCACAGATACGCAGTATTTT	CSVVGQRPTDTQYF
many	TRBV2	-	TRBJ1-1	TGTGCCAGCAGTGAAGCGGAGGGAATGAACACTGAAGCTTTCTTT	CASSEAEGMNTEAFF
many	TRBV30	-	TRBJ2-1	TGTGCCTGGACGGAGGGGTTGTACAATGAGCAGTTCTTC	CAWTEGLYNEQFF
-	TRBV6-1	-	TRBJ2-4	TGTGCCAGCAGGCGCGAAAACATTCAGTACTTC	CASRRENIQYF
many	TRBV7-2	-	TRBJ1-5	TGTGCCAGCAGCTTAAGTACAGGACAGCCCCAGCATTTT	CASSLSTGQPQHF
many	TRBV24-1	-	TRBJ2-3	TGTGCCACCAGTGACCCTCTAGCGCCAAGCACAGATACGCAGTATTTT	CATSDPLAPSTDTQYF
many	TRBV6-2/TRBV6-3	TRBD2	TRBJ2-7	TGTGCCAGCAGGGGCCCCGGACTAGGGAACTACGAGCAGTACTTC	CASRGPGLGNYEQYF
many	TRBV7-2	TRBD2	TRBJ2-5	TGTGCCAGCAGCTTGAATAGCGGGACTAGAGAGACCCAGTACTTC	CASSLNSGTRETQYF
many	TRBV6-1	TRBD2	TRBJ2-7	TGTGCCAGCAGGCGAGCGGGAGGGACCGAGCAGTACTTC	CASRRAGGTEQYF
many	TRBV20-1	-	TRBJ1-1	TGCAGTGCTAGTCGTCAGCTCACTGAAGCTTTCTTT	CSASRQLTEAFF
few	TRBV7-2	-	TRBJ1-4	TGTGCCAGCAGGAAGACGACGCTGGCAGAAAAACTGTTTTTT	CASRKTTLAEKLFF
many	TRBV7-2	-	TRBJ1-1	TGTGCCAGCAGCTTCGAGGGGAGCACTGAAGCTTTCTTT	CASSFEGSTEAFF
many	TRBV7-6	-	TRBJ2-1	TGTGCCAGCAGCTTATATCGGCCGGAGATCAATGAGCAGTTCTTC	CASSLYRPEINEQFF
many	TRBV29-1	TRBD1	TRBJ2-3	TGCAGCGTGGACAGGGAAACAGATACGCAGTATTTT	CSVDRETDTQYF
many	TRBV28	TRBD1	TRBJ2-5	TGTGCCAGCAGTTTGGCGGGACAGGGGGTCCAAGAGACCCAGTACTTC	CASSLAGQGVQETQYF
many	TRBV11-3	-	TRBJ1-1	TGTGCCAGCAGTCCCGACCGACACACTGAAGCTTTCTTT	CASSPDRHTEAFF
few	TRBV9	-	TRBJ2-7	TGTGCCAGCAGCGCGGGGCAGGACCTAAGGGTCTACGAGCAGTACTTC	CASSAGQDLRVYEQYF